This is a list of T cell receptor beta chains from one sample in a study of blood T cell repertoires in COVID-19. The assay was immunoSEQ multiplex PCR, and TCRdb's table has in-frame clones only and misses some. This table has 95,000 to 100,000 clones, 85% appearing once. Sample: peripheral blood. The receptors derive from a woman in her 70s with active or convalescent COVID-19. The CDR3 runs from the conserved cysteine through the conserved F or W. D genes are given only for firm matches. The size entry is marked missing in some rows and otherwise reads once, few, many or a size class.

J: TRBJ1-1; V: TRBV18; D: NA; size: once; CDR3: CASSFWRGGANTEAFF; DNA: TGTGCCAGCTCGTTCTGGCGGGGGGGGGCGAACACTGAAGCTTTCTTT
J: TRBJ1-6; V: TRBV11-3; D: NA; size: NA; CDR3: CASSLYPQGHSPLHF; DNA: TGTGCCAGCAGCTTATATCCACAGGGTCATTCACCCCTCCACTTT
J: TRBJ2-5; V: TRBV3-1/TRBV3-2; D: TRBD2; size: NA; CDR3: CASSQEGTSGRETQYF; DNA: TGTGCCAGCAGCCAAGAGGGGACTAGCGGGAGAGAGACCCAGTACTTC
J: TRBJ1-2; V: TRBV24-1; D: TRBD1; size: once; CDR3: CATSDPRRTGRTYTF; DNA: TGTGCCACCAGTGATCCACGGAGGACAGGGAGGACCTACACCTTC
J: TRBJ1-2; V: TRBV18; D: TRBD1; size: NA; CDR3: CASSLGTGNYGYTF; DNA: TGTGCCAGCTCACTGGGGACAGGGAACTATGGCTACACCTTC
J: TRBJ2-7; V: TRBV5-1; D: TRBD2; size: NA; CDR3: CASSLVTSGGSYEQYF; DNA: TGCGCCAGCAGCTTGGTGACTAGCGGGGGCTCCTACGAGCAGTACTTC
J: TRBJ2-7; V: TRBV28; D: NA; size: NA; CDR3: CASSGYRNEQYF; DNA: TGTGCCAGCAGCGGTTACCGTAACGAGCAGTACTTC
J: TRBJ2-1; V: TRBV5-4; D: TRBD2; size: NA; CDR3: CASSLSSGGWNEQFF; DNA: TGTGCCAGCAGCCTATCTAGCGGGGGCTGGAATGAGCAGTTCTTC
J: TRBJ1-2; V: TRBV5-8; D: NA; size: NA; CDR3: CASSLDAGTRGGYGYTF; DNA: TGTGCCAGCAGCTTGGATGCCGGGACCCGCGGGGGCTATGGCTACACCTTC
J: TRBJ1-6; V: TRBV10-1; D: TRBD1; size: once; CDR3: CASSTGQGRSSPLHF; DNA: TGCGCCAGCAGTACGGGACAGGGCCGAAGTTCACCCCTCCACTTT
J: TRBJ2-3; V: TRBV6-5; D: TRBD2; size: NA; CDR3: CATAGGSSDTQYF; DNA: TGTGCCACCGCGGGGGGGTCATCCGATACGCAGTATTTT
J: TRBJ2-3; V: TRBV15; D: NA; size: NA; CDR3: CATSRGLAKSTDTQYF; DNA: TGTGCCACCAGCAGAGGTCTAGCGAAAAGCACAGATACGCAGTATTTT
J: TRBJ2-3; V: TRBV28; D: TRBD1; size: NA; CDR3: CASTPTGQGNPDTQYF; DNA: TGTGCCAGCACGCCGACTGGACAGGGAAATCCAGATACGCAGTATTTT
J: TRBJ1-1; V: TRBV2; D: TRBD1; size: NA; CDR3: CASRATGANTEAFF; DNA: TGTGCCAGCAGAGCTACAGGGGCCAACACTGAAGCTTTCTTT
J: TRBJ2-2; V: TRBV4-3; D: TRBD1; size: NA; CDR3: CASSHGQGLGSTGELFF; DNA: TGCGCCAGCAGCCACGGACAGGGCTTAGGTAGCACCGGGGAGCTGTTTTTT
J: TRBJ2-6; V: TRBV27; D: TRBD1; size: NA; CDR3: CASRGTGGSGANVLTF; DNA: TGTGCCAGCAGAGGGACAGGGGGCTCTGGGGCCAACGTCCTGACTTTC
J: TRBJ1-4; V: TRBV7-2; D: NA; size: NA; CDR3: CASSLVVGDNEKLFF; DNA: TGTGCCAGCAGCTTAGTAGTCGGAGATAATGAAAAACTGTTTTTT
J: TRBJ2-1; V: TRBV10-3; D: NA; size: once; CDR3: CAISGPQASSYNEQFF; DNA: TGTGCCATCAGTGGGCCACAGGCGAGCTCCTACAATGAGCAGTTCTTC
J: TRBJ1-2; V: TRBV5-8; D: TRBD1; size: NA; CDR3: CASSQDRLGGYGYTF; DNA: TGTGCCAGCAGCCAGGACAGGCTGGGCGGCTATGGCTACACCTTC